This TCR beta chain is from a study of regulatory T cells in long-lasting Graves disease. Across the whole study: Patients newly diagnosed with Graves' had been on antithyroid drugs for under 3 months.

Researchers made TCR beta libraries by using iRepertoire HTBI primers and running Arm-PCR on CDR3 regions. TCRdb redid the calling of the multiplex PCR reads with MiXCR, one entry per CDR3 protein. This table holds some 320,000 distinct CDR3 sequences, roughly 18% found once. Overall study findings and caveats: Among persistent patients, a larger number of public clonotypes were shared (about 3,000) than among newly diagnosed patients (966).

In its sample, this clonotype was seen many times. Its specificity is not known. The CDR3 totals 16 residues. V dropped 6 bases and J dropped 5 bases, with 20 bases sitting between them. From germline, CDR1 is SEHNR and CDR2 FQNEAQ (reference sequence). Time point described: newly diagnosed GD, antithyroid drugs for less than 3 months. PBMC RNA served as the TCR library source. Patients were from an endocrinology department in Xi'an, China. Roughly 9.8 milliliters of peripheral blood went into EDTA tubes. The chain recombines TRBV7-9 with TRBJ1-3; D remains unclear. The receptor was isolated from a female donor with Graves disease. The sequences come from peripheral blood mononuclear cells (PBMCs), collected at new diagnosis, from a patient treated with antithyroid drugs. CDR3 coding DNA: TGTGCCAGCAGGAATCCCCCCCACCCAAATAGAAACACCATATATTTT. Translation gives CASRNPPHPNRNTIYF. The full variable domain, rest sourced from reference TRBV7-9 and TRBJ1-3, is DTGVSQNPRHKITKRGQNVTFRCDPISEHNRLYWYRQTLGQGPEFLTYFQNEAQLEKSRLLSDRFSAERPKGSFSTLEIQRTEQGDSAMYLCASRNPPHPNRNTIYFGEGSWLTVV.